Listed below are T cell receptor beta chains from one sample, sequenced in a study of blood T cell repertoires in COVID-19. This table comes from immunoSEQ multiplex PCR, and its TCRdb copy is limited to in-frame clones, with some not included. The table has 250,000 to 300,000 clones, 65% to 90% seen once. Sequenced sample: peripheral blood. The source is a woman aged 55-69 years with active or convalescent COVID-19. Each CDR3 is given with its conserved first and last residue. The D gene is left open where the match is weak. Not every row has a clone size; where given, it reads once, few, many or a size class.

DNA: TGCGCCAGCAGCTTATCCCCCAGGGACTACTATGGCTACACCTTC
CDR3: CASSLSPRDYYGYTF
V: TRBV5-1
size: .
D: .
J: TRBJ1-2
length: 15

DNA: TGTGCCACCAGCAGGGGTTTTACAGGGGGTTACACCGGGGAGCTGTTTTTT
CDR3: CATSRGFTGGYTGELFF
V: TRBV15
size: .
D: TRBD1
J: TRBJ2-2
length: 17

DNA: TGTGCCAGCATGGGGCGGGGAGGTATTGATTCACCCCTCCACTTT
CDR3: CASMGRGGIDSPLHF
V: TRBV5-5
size: few
D: .
J: TRBJ1-6
length: 15

DNA: TGTGCCAGCAGATTTACAGGGGGAACCTACAATGAGCAGTTCTTC
CDR3: CASRFTGGTYNEQFF
V: TRBV27
size: .
D: TRBD1
J: TRBJ2-1
length: 15

DNA: TGTGCCAGCAGTTACTCACACCGCCAAGAGACCCAGTACTTC
CDR3: CASSYSHRQETQYF
V: TRBV6-5
size: few
D: .
J: TRBJ2-5
length: 14

DNA: TGTGCCAGCAGCTTGACGGGGGGGACAGATACGCAGTATTTT
CDR3: CASSLTGGTDTQYF
V: TRBV7-9
size: .
D: TRBD2
J: TRBJ2-3
length: 14

DNA: TGTGCCAGCAGTGATGGGGGGGCGGGTAACTATGGCTACACCTTC
CDR3: CASSDGGAGNYGYTF
V: TRBV2
size: .
D: .
J: TRBJ1-2
length: 15

DNA: TGTGCCAGCAGCCCAACGGGGAACTCCCGCGAGCAGTACTTC
CDR3: CASSPTGNSREQYF
V: TRBV11-1
size: once
D: .
J: TRBJ2-7
length: 14

DNA: TGTGCCAGCAGCTTAGTCCCAGCGGGGGGCTCCGTGATCAATGAGCAGTTCTTC
CDR3: CASSLVPAGGSVINEQFF
V: TRBV7-2
size: .
D: TRBD2
J: TRBJ2-1
length: 18

DNA: TGTGCCAGCAGCTTAGGCCCAAGACTGGGAGAGACCCAGTACTTC
CDR3: CASSLGPRLGETQYF
V: TRBV11-3
size: .
D: .
J: TRBJ2-5
length: 15

DNA: TGCGCCAGCAGCCCCCTAGCGGGGGGCTCCTACGAGCAGTACTTC
CDR3: CASSPLAGGSYEQYF
V: TRBV5-1
size: .
D: TRBD2
J: TRBJ2-7
length: 15

DNA: TGTGCCAGCAGCTTGGGGGGCGGACAGGGGAGTATCCACGAGCAGTACTTC
CDR3: CASSLGGGQGSIHEQYF
V: TRBV5-4
size: .
D: TRBD1
J: TRBJ2-7
length: 17

DNA: TGTGCCAGCAGCATCACTAGGTTACCAGCAGAGACCCAGTACTTC
CDR3: CASSITRLPAETQYF
V: TRBV7-2
size: .
D: .
J: TRBJ2-5
length: 15

DNA: TGCGCCAGCAGCCAAACCGGGCCTAGCGGGGTCCCCGGGGAGCTGTTTTTT
CDR3: CASSQTGPSGVPGELFF
V: TRBV4-3
size: .
D: TRBD2
J: TRBJ2-2
length: 17

DNA: TGTGCCAGCAGCCCCTGGACTAGCGGGGGGGCAGATACGCAGTATTTT
CDR3: CASSPWTSGGADTQYF
V: TRBV7-3
size: once
D: TRBD2
J: TRBJ2-3
length: 16

DNA: TGTGCCAGCAGCCAACTTGCCCAAGGGGGCACTGAAGCTTTCTTT
CDR3: CASSQLAQGGTEAFF
V: TRBV3-1/TRBV3-2
size: .
D: .
J: TRBJ1-1
length: 15

DNA: TGTGCCAGCAGCTTGGGGCTTAATCAGCCCCAGCATTTT
CDR3: CASSLGLNQPQHF
V: TRBV7-3
size: few
D: .
J: TRBJ1-5
length: 13

DNA: TGTGCCAGCAGTGAAAGGCCAGGGCGGACGGCCACAGATACGCAGTATTTT
CDR3: CASSERPGRTATDTQYF
V: TRBV25-1
size: .
D: .
J: TRBJ2-3
length: 17

DNA: TGTGCCAGCAGCAAAGCGCGCGGGACAGCAAATAATTCACCCCTCCACTTT
CDR3: CASSKARGTANNSPLHF
V: TRBV21-1
size: .
D: .
J: TRBJ1-6
length: 17

DNA: TGCAGCGTTCTGAGCTTGAACACTGAAGCTTTCTTT
CDR3: CSVLSLNTEAFF
V: TRBV29-1
size: few
D: .
J: TRBJ1-1
length: 12

DNA: TGTGCCAGTAACGGACAGGGGAACACTGAAGCTTTCTTT
CDR3: CASNGQGNTEAFF
V: TRBV19
size: .
D: TRBD1
J: TRBJ1-1
length: 13

DNA: TGTGCCAGCTCACCGACACGGGACTCTGGAAACACCATATATTTT
CDR3: CASSPTRDSGNTIYF
V: TRBV18
size: .
D: .
J: TRBJ1-3
length: 15